This T cell receptor beta chain was profiled in a study of long-term antiretroviral therapy in people with HIV. In regard to this clone: No antigen is known for it.

Survey level was the resolution at which the v3.0 immunoSEQ assay ran. The repertoire was sequenced with immunoSEQ multiplex PCR; TCRdb's copy has only in-frame clones and lacks some. The sample yields roughly 14,000 clones, about 80% seen once. Ahead of DNA extraction, samples held roughly 0.9-10 million cryopreserved PBMC each. V dropped 8 bases and J dropped 7; count of bases not matched to a gene: 9. The CDR3 loop spans 14 amino acids. Germline CDR1 is ENHRY and CDR2 is SYGVKD. General observations from the study: Dominance of pre-ART expanded clones persisted, fluctuating and often declining after ART.

Sequenced here: unsorted PBMCs, sampled just before starting antiretroviral therapy. This receptor was obtained from a man between 40 and 49 years old with HIV. This rearrangement joins TRBV10-3 to TRBJ2-2; the match to TRBD2 covers 8 bases. CDR3 protein: CAIAPAGGSGELFF. The CDR3 nucleotides read TGTGCCATCGCCCCCGCGGGGGGCAGCGGGGAGCTGTTTTTT.